The TCR beta chain described here comes from a study of T cell responses to AZD1222 COVID-19 vaccine. Findings and caveats of the study: Recipients of two AZD1222 doses showed rising Spike-specific TCR breadth and depth. Baseline serostatus was positive in only a handful of AZD1222 recipients.

Here immunoSEQ multiplex PCR was the method, and the copy in TCRdb shows in-frame clones only, minus some. The sample lists about 93,000 clones, just under 90% occurring once. Points on this clone: Its antigen is unknown.

The CDR3 has 15 amino acids. Germline V CDR1 and CDR2: MDHEN, SYDVKM. V was cut by 1 base and J by 3 bases, with 12 bases left in between. The receptor was derived from an adult in good health. Sequenced material: peripheral blood, taken on day 0 of MenACWY control vaccination. V and J are TRBV28 and TRBJ2-5, with a weak D call TRBD2 (5 bases). The CDR3 DNA follows: TGTGCCAGCAGTTTATCTGGGGTCGGGGAAGAGACCCAGTACTTC. The encoded protein is CASSLSGVGEETQYF.